A selection of T cell receptor beta chains follows, all from one sample in a study of Ad26.COV2.S vaccination and SARS-CoV-2 variants. Data came from immunoSEQ multiplex PCR; TCRdb stores just in-frame clones and leaves some out. This table holds 350,000 to 500,000 clones, less than 95% found once. This sample comprised peripheral blood, obtained in a trial of Ad26.COV2.S vaccine versus placebo. The source of these receptors is a person aged 18-65 years who received the Ad26.COV2.S COVID-19 vaccine or a placebo. Each CDR3 is given with its conserved first and last residue. The size field is filled for only some rows; it gives once, few, many or a size class.

clone_size v_call cdr3_aa
- TRBV6-5 CASSWTSVGQETQYF
- TRBV6-5 CASSQTAEDSPLHF
- TRBV5-1 CASSLGPKGGSGELFF
- TRBV9 CASSATSGIFNEQFF
- TRBV5-4 CASSAGTGFLYNEQFF
- TRBV5-1 CASSSTGGTYEQYF
- TRBV21-1 CASTVRAGAAYEQYF
once TRBV25-1 CASSTDRNEQFF
- TRBV10-3 CATLGQPNDQPQHF
- TRBV7-3 CASSSTSSSYNEQFF
- TRBV18 CASSPRLVQGDIDGYTF
- TRBV10-3 CAISTGLNNEQFF
few TRBV6-5 CASSYSASGRADIQYF
- TRBV29-1 CSVGANEKLFF
- TRBV5-4 CASSYGQLYGYTF